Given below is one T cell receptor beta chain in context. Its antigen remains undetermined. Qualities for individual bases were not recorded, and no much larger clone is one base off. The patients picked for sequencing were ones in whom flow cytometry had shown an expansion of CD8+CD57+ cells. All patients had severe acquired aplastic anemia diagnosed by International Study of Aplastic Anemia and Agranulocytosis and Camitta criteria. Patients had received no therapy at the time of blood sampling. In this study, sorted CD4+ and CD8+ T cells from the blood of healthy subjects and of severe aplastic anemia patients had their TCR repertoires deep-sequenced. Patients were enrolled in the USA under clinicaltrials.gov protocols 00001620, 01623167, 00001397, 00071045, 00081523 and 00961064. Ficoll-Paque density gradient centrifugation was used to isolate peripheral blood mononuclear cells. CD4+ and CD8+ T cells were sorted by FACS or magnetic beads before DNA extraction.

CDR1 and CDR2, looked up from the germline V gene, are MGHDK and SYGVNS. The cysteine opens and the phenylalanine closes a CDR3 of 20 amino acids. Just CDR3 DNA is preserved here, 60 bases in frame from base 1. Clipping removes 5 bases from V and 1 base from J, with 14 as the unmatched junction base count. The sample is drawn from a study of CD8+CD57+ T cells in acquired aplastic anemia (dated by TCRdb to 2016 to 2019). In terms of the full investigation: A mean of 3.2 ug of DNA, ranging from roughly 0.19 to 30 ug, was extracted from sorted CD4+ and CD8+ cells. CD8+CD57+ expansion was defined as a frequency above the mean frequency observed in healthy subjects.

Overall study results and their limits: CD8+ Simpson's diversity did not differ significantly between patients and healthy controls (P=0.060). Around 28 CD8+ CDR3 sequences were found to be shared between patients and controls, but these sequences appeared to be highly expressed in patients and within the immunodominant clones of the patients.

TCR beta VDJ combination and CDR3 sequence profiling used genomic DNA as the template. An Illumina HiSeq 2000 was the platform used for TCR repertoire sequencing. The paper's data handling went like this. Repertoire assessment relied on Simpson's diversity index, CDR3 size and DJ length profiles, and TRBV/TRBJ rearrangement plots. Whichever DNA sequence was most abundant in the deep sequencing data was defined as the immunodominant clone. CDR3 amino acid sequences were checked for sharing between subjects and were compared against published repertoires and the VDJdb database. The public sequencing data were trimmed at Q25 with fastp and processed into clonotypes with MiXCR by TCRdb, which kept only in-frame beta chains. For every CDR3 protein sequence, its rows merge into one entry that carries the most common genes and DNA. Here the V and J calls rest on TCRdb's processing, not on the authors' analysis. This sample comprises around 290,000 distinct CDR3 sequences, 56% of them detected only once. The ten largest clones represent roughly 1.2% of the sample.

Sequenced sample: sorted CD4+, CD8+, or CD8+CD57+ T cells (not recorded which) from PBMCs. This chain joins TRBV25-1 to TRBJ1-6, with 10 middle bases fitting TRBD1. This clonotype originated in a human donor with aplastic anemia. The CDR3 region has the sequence CASSFRLGQGDESYNSPLHF. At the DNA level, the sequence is TGTGCCAGCAGTTTTCGCCTCGGACAGGGGGATGAGTCCTATAATTCACCCCTCCACTTT. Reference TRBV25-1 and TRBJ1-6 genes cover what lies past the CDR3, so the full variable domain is EADIYQTPRYLVIGTGKKITLECSQTMGHDKMYWYQQDPGMELHLIHYSYGVNSTEKGDLSSESTVSRIRTEHFPLTLESARPSHTSQYLCASSFRLGQGDESYNSPLHFGNGTRLTVT.